One and the same sample provided the 26 T cell receptor beta chains below, sequenced in a study of cytomegalovirus exposure and HLA in healthy donors. PCR employed 60 Vbeta and 13 Jbeta primers. Clones were sequenced by immunoSEQ multiplex PCR, and TCRdb holds only the in-frame ones, with some missing. The sample data list under 200,000 clones. Specimen: PBMCs. These receptors were obtained from a man in his thirties or forties in good health and CMV-seronegative.

The rearrangement joins TRBV2 to TRBJ2-7, with D possibly being TRBD1 (6 bases). This CDR3 has 14 residues. From germline, CDR1 is SNHLY and CDR2 FYNNEI. The V and J ends lost 8 bases and 6 bases respectively, with 20 bases between them. CDR3 loop: CASGPEAGVSEQYF. The CDR3 coding sequence is TGTGCCAGCGGCCCGGAGGCAGGGGTGTCCGAGCAGTACTTC.

The chain employs TRBV6-1 and TRBJ2-3, with 10 bases that match TRBD2. The CDR3 is made up of 14 amino acids. V dropped 7 bases and J dropped 8; count of bases not matched to a gene: 9. Germline lookup yields CDR1 MNHNS and CDR2 SASEGT. CDR3: CASIKAGGQGTQYF. For the CDR3, the DNA is TGTGCCAGCATCAAAGCGGGAGGGCAAGGTACGCAGTATTTT.

The V gene is TRBV9, the J gene TRBJ2-3, with D maybe TRBD2 (5 bases). Trimming cost V 2 bases and J 2 bases, with 12 bases left between them. Germline V gene lookup returns CDR1 SGDLS and CDR2 YYNGEE. The CDR3 sequence is 15 residues long. CDR3 protein: CASSVREGVTDTQYF. The CDR3 DNA reads TGTGCCAGCAGCGTTAGAGAGGGAGTCACAGATACGCAGTATTTT.

J is TRBJ2-1 and V is TRBV5-4; maybe TRBD2 (5 bases). Trimming took 3 bases from V and 6 from J, leaving 10 bases between them. This CDR3 has 13 residues. CDR1 SGHNT and CDR2 YYREEE come from the germline V gene (reference sequence). CDR3 sequence reads: CASSYTRINEQFF. DNA of the CDR3: TGTGCCAGCAGCTATACTAGGATCAATGAGCAGTTCTTC. Filled out from reference TRBV5-4 and TRBJ2-1, the complete variable domain reads ETGVTQSPTHLIKTRGQQVTLRCSSQSGHNTVSWYQQALGQGPQFIFQYYREEENGRGNFPPRFSGLQFPNYSSELNVNALELDDSALYLCASSYTRINEQFFGPGTRLTVL.

V and J are TRBV7-6 and TRBJ1-5; D unclear. The CDR3 has 13 residues. The ends were cut back, 5 bases at V and 4 bases at J, with 9 bases in the middle. CDR1 is SGHVS and CDR2 is FNYEAQ in the germline V gene. The CDR3 DNA is TGTGCCAGCAGCGGTACTTCGAATCAGCCCCAGCATTTT. Protein product: CASSGTSNQPQHF.

V is TRBV7-3 and J is TRBJ1-1; a weak D match, TRBD1 (5 bases). Germline V gives CDR1 SGHTA, CDR2 FQGTGA. Trimming stripped 5 bases from V and 1 base from J, with 20 bases between. This CDR3 has 17 residues. In DNA, the CDR3 is TGTGCCAGCAGCCTCATCGGGGGGACGGCGCCGAACACTGAAGCTTTCTTT. Translation: CASSLIGGTAPNTEAFF.

This sequence joins TRBV5-6 and TRBJ2-5, with D maybe TRBD2 (5 bases). Germline V gene sequence: CDR1 SGHDT, CDR2 YYEEEE. There are 14 residues in the CDR3. The germline V and J ends were trimmed by 6 bases and 7 bases, with 19 bases remaining between them. The CDR3 coding sequence is TGTGCCAGCACTTGGGGAGAGGGTCTAGGGACCCAGTACTTC. Protein product: CASTWGEGLGTQYF.

The CDR3 region is CASSFRRTGAPSEAFF. In DNA, the CDR3 is TGTGCCAGCAGCTTTCGGAGGACAGGGGCCCCCTCTGAAGCTTTCTTT. This chain joins TRBV7-8 and TRBJ1-1; 9 bases map to TRBD1. Germline values: CDR1 SGHVS, CDR2 FQNEAQ. The CDR3 has 16 residues. V trimming: 3 bases; J trimming: 6 bases; junction bases outside the gene matches: 11.

This chain joins TRBV4-1 and TRBJ2-4, with TRBD1 matching 8 bases. V gave up 0 bases and J gave up 0 bases; unmatched junction bases: 4. The CDR3 totals 17 residues. Germline CDR1 reads MGHRA; CDR2 reads YSYEKL. The CDR3 DNA reads TGCGCCAGCAGCCAAGATCTTGGACAGGGAGCCAAAAACATTCAGTACTTC. It encodes CASSQDLGQGAKNIQYF.

The chain couples TRBV2 to TRBJ1-1; 8 bases agree with TRBD1. J was trimmed by 1 base and V by 8 bases; bases with no gene match: 0. Germline V lookup: CDR1 SNHLY, CDR2 FYNNEI. This CDR3 region has 12 residues. CDR3 sequence (DNA): TGTGCCAGCCAGGGGGCGAACACTGAAGCTTTCTTT. This translates into CASQGANTEAFF.

This chain links TRBV4-1 with TRBJ2-7, with D possibly matching TRBD1 (5 bases). The CDR3 runs to 14 residues. V shed 0 bases and J shed 3 bases, with 9 bases lying between them. Germline lookup yields CDR1 MGHRA and CDR2 YSYEKL. The CDR3 bases are TGCGCCAGCAGCCAAGAAGGCAGGGTCTACGAGCAGTACTTC. Amino acid sequence: CASSQEGRVYEQYF.

The rearrangement links TRBV27 to TRBJ2-7; D may be TRBD2 (7 bases). The CDR3 is 17 amino acids. Germline lookup yields CDR1 MNHEY and CDR2 SMNVEV (reference sequence). The germline V and J ends were trimmed by 2 bases and 3 bases, with 20 bases remaining between them. CDR3: CASSLAGWGEGDYEQYF. CDR3 nucleotides: TGTGCCAGCAGTTTAGCCGGCTGGGGGGAGGGGGACTACGAGCAGTACTTC.

The J gene is TRBJ2-3, the V gene TRBV5-1; 15 nucleotides match TRBD2. The CDR3 spans 16 residues. Trimming at V came to 3 bases and at J to 6 bases, leaving 5 bases not matched to a gene. The V gene's germline CDR1 is SGHRS and CDR2 YFSETQ. The CDR3 nucleotides read TGCGCCAGCAGCTACGGGACTAGCGGGAGGACGGATACGCAGTATTTT. Amino acids: CASSYGTSGRTDTQYF.

V is TRBV19 and J is TRBJ1-5; the match to TRBD1 covers 7 bases. This CDR3 has 16 residues. CDR1 is LNHDA and CDR2 is SQIVND in the germline V gene (reference sequence). Trimming took 3 bases from V and 0 from J; bases not matched to a gene: 5. Written as DNA, the CDR3 is TGTGCCAGTAGTATGGACAGGACTGATAGCAATCAGCCCCAGCATTTT. It specifies CASSMDRTDSNQPQHF.

The V gene is TRBV7-2, the J gene TRBJ1-1; TRBD1 aligns across 7 bases. The CDR3 is 15 residues long. Germline lookup yields CDR1 SGHTA and CDR2 FQGNSA. With V trimmed by 2 bases and J by 4 bases, 7 bases remained unmatched. CDR3 coding DNA: TGTGCCAGCAGCTTACAGGGGGAAGGGGGCACTGAAGCTTTCTTT. Residues: CASSLQGEGGTEAFF.

The chain employs TRBV30 and TRBJ2-7; 10 bases match TRBD2. V lost 2 bases to trimming and J lost 4 bases; unmatched junction nucleotides: 5. The CDR3 runs to 14 residues. The germline CDR1 and CDR2 sequences are GTSNPN and SVGIG (reference sequence). CDR3 sequence (DNA): TGTGCCTGGAGTAAGGCTAGCGGGAGTTACGAGCAGTACTTC. Amino acids: CAWSKASGSYEQYF.

The rearrangement uses TRBV5-1 and TRBJ2-5; TRBD1 agrees at 7 bases. Germline V lookup: CDR1 SGHRS, CDR2 YFSETQ. Trimming at V came to 4 bases and at J to 1 base, leaving 4 bases not matched to a gene. The CDR3 has 14 residues. The DNA of the CDR3 is TGCGCCAGCAGCGGGACAGACTTCCAAGAGACCCAGTACTTC. Its translation is CASSGTDFQETQYF.

CDR3 amino acids: CASSVGRSSGANVLTF. As DNA, the CDR3 is TGTGCCAGCAGCGTAGGGCGGTCATCTGGGGCCAACGTCCTGACTTTC. This chain connects TRBV9 to TRBJ2-6; no clear D gene. The CDR3 totals 16 residues. Trimming pared 0 bases from V and 1 base from J, leaving 8 bases between. CDR1 SGDLS and CDR2 YYNGEE come from the germline V gene.

This sequence joins TRBV5-5 and TRBJ2-7; TRBD1 agrees at 7 bases. CDR1 is SGHKS and CDR2 is YYEKEE in the germline V gene (reference sequence). The CDR3 runs 14 residues. V was pared by 1 base and J by 3 bases, with 4 bases of the junction left unmatched. The chain's CDR3 is CASSLRQGFYEQYF. CDR3 sequence (DNA): TGTGCCAGCAGCTTGAGACAGGGTTTCTACGAGCAGTACTTC.

The chain employs TRBV10-3 and TRBJ1-1, with no clear D. V was cut by 2 bases and J by 4 bases, with 8 bases left in between. Germline V lookup: CDR1 ENHRY, CDR2 SYGVKD. The CDR3 totals 13 residues. The CDR3 spells CAISEPRSTEAFF. Written as DNA, the CDR3 is TGTGCCATCAGTGAGCCTAGGAGCACTGAAGCTTTCTTT.

V usage is TRBV5-6 and J usage is TRBJ2-1, with a possible D match to TRBD2 (6 bases). The CDR3 is 16 amino acids. The germline V gene encodes CDR1 SGHDT and CDR2 YYEEEE. The V end lost 0 bases, the J end lost 1 base, and 11 bases lay between the germline ends. CDR3 in amino acids: CASSLAAGPSYNEQFF. The CDR3 coding sequence is TGTGCCAGCAGCTTGGCTGCGGGGCCGTCCTACAATGAGCAGTTCTTC.

The chain couples TRBV5-5 to TRBJ1-3; a possible D gene is TRBD1 (5 bases). V lost 3 bases and J lost 8, with 18 bases in between. The germline CDR1 and CDR2 sequences are SGHKS and YYEKEE (reference sequence). The CDR3 spans 15 residues. CDR3 sequence reads: CASSSTGEWGDTIYF. In nucleotides, the CDR3 is TGTGCCAGCAGCTCCACCGGAGAGTGGGGGGACACCATATATTTT. The full variable domain, with the rest looked up from reference TRBV5-5 and TRBJ1-3, is DAGVTQSPTHLIKTRGQQVTLRCSPISGHKSVSWYQQVLGQGPQFIFQYYEKEERGRGNFPDRFSARQFPNYSSELNVNALLLGDSALYLCASSSTGEWGDTIYFGEGSWLTVV.

The V and J genes are TRBV11-2 and TRBJ2-7; TRBD1 matches 8 bases. This CDR3 spans 14 amino acids. With 4 bases clipped from V and 5 bases from J, the junction kept 7 bases outside the gene matches. Germline loops: CDR1 SGHAT, CDR2 FQNNGV. The CDR3 bases are TGTGCCAGCAGCTCCTGGACAGGGAACCACGAGCAGTACTTC. Protein sequence: CASSSWTGNHEQYF.

The chain carries TRBV7-2 and TRBJ2-7; TRBD1 matches 8 bases. The CDR3 consists of 15 residues. V trimming: 5 bases; J trimming: 1 base; junction bases outside the gene matches: 7. Germline CDR1 is SGHTA and CDR2 is FQGNSA. CDR3 nucleotides: TGTGCCAGCAGCCCGAGGGACAGGTTTTCCTACGAGCAGTACTTC. Residues: CASSPRDRFSYEQYF.

The chain uses TRBV30 and TRBJ1-5, with D unresolved. V lost 1 base to trimming and J lost 0 bases, with 10 bases between them. The germline V gene encodes CDR1 GTSNPN and CDR2 SVGIG (reference sequence). The CDR3 is made up of 15 amino acids. The CDR3 is CAWSARGYSNQPQHF. In nucleotides, the CDR3 is TGTGCCTGGAGTGCCCGGGGTTATAGCAATCAGCCCCAGCATTTT.

This chain connects TRBV18 to TRBJ2-7, with D unclear. Trimming took 3 bases from V and 1 from J, leaving 4 bases between them. The CDR3 length is 12 residues. CDR1 and CDR2 from the germline V gene are KGHSH and LQKENI. CDR3 in DNA: TGTGCCAGCTCACCCACATCCTACGAGCAGTACTTC. It specifies CASSPTSYEQYF.